The clone carrying this T cell receptor beta chain was detected a few times. The data are from a study of T cells in Graves' hyperthyroidism and ophthalmopathy. Germline values: CDR1 KGHDR, CDR2 SFDVKD. This CDR3 contains 14 residues. V was shortened by 1 base and J by 2 bases, with 7 bases between the two germline ends. TCR beta CDR3 regions were amplified from RNA transcripts. The HTBI primer set served for first-round RT-PCR of the TCR CDR3. Each CDR3 protein gets one entry after TCRdb re-called the multiplex PCR reads with MiXCR. The sample includes about 480,000 distinct CDR3 sequences, less than 25% seen only once; the top ten take 45% to 55%. Under 3 months was the duration of disease in ophthalmopathy patients, who also had a Clinical Activity Score of at least 3 and a NOSPECS grade of at least 4. It was 8 to 10 ml of fresh peripheral blood that supplied the PBMCs.

The chain has TRBV24-1 and TRBJ2-5, with D possibly matching TRBD1 (5 bases). Sample: blood. This sequence originates from a woman aged 65 to 85 with Graves' ophthalmopathy. CDR3 residues: CATSDFRGQETQYF. The CDR3 DNA sequence: TGTGCCACCAGTGATTTTAGGGGTCAAGAGACCCAGTACTTC.